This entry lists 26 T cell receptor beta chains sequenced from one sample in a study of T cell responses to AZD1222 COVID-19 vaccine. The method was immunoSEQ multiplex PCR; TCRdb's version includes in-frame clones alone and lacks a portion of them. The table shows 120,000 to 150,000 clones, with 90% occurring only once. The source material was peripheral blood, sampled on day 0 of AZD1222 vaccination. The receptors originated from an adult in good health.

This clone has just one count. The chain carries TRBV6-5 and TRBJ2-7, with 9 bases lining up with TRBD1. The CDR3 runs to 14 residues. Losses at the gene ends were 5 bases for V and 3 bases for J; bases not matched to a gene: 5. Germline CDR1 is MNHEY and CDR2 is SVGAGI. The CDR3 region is CASSLGTGSYEQYF. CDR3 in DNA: TGTGCCAGCAGTCTTGGGACAGGGAGCTACGAGCAGTACTTC.

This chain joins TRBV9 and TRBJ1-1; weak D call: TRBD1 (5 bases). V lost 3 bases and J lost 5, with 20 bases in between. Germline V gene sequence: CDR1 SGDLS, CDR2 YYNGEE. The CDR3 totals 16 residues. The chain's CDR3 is CASSAIRGPLGTEAFF. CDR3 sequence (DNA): TGTGCCAGCAGCGCGATCCGGGGCCCATTGGGGACTGAAGCTTTCTTT.

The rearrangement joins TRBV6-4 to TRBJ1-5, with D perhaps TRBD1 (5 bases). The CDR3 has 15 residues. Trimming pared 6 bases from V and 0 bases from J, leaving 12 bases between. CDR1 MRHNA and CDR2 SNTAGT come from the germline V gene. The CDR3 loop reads CASRKQANSNQPQHF. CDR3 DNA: TGTGCCAGCAGGAAACAGGCAAATAGCAATCAGCCCCAGCATTTT.

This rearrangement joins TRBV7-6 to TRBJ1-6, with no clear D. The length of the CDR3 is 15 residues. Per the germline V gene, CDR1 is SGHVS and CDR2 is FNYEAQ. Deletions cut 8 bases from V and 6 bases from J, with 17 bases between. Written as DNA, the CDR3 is TGTGCCAGCGGAAGGTTGGCAGGACTTAATTCACCCCTCCACTTT. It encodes CASGRLAGLNSPLHF.

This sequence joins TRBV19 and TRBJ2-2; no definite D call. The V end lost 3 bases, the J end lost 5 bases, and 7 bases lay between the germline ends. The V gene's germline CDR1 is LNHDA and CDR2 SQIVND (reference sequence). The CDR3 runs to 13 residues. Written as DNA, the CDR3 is TGTGCCAGTAGTATTTCCGGGACCGGGGAGCTGTTTTTT. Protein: CASSISGTGELFF. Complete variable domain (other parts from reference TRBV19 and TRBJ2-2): DGGITQSPKYLFRKEGQNVTLSCEQNLNHDAMYWYRQDPGQGLRLIYYSQIVNDFQKGDIAEGYSVSREKKESFPLTVTSAQKNPTAFYLCASSISGTGELFFGEGSRLTVL.

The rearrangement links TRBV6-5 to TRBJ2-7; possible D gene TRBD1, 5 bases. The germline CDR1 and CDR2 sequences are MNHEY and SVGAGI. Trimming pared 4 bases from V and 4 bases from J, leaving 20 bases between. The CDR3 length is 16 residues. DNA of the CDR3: TGTGCCAGCAGTTCCCCGAGAGTAGGGGCTAGATACGAGCAGTACTTC. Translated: CASSSPRVGARYEQYF.

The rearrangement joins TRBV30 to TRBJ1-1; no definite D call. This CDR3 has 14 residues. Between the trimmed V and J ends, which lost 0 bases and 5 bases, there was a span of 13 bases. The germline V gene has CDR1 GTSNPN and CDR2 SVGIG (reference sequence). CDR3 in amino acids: CAWSVLRDGTEAFF. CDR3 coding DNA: TGTGCCTGGAGTGTACTGAGGGATGGGACTGAAGCTTTCTTT.

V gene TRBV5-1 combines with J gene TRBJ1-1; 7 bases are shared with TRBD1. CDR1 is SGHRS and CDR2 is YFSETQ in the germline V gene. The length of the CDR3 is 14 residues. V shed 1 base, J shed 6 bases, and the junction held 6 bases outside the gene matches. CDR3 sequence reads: CASSLKGAGAEAFF. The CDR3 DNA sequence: TGCGCCAGCAGCTTGAAGGGGGCTGGGGCTGAAGCTTTCTTT.

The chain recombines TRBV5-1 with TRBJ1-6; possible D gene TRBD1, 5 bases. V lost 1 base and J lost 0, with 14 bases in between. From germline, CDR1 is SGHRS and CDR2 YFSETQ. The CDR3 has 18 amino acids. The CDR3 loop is CASSLLSGPHSYNSPLHF. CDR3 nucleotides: TGCGCCAGCAGCTTGCTCTCGGGGCCCCACTCCTATAATTCACCCCTCCACTTT.

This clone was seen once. The CDR3 coding sequence is TGTGCCAGCAGCTTCCCGGGACAGGGGTCCGTCGAGCAGTACTTC. Translated, it gives CASSFPGQGSVEQYF. This chain uses TRBV6-5 with TRBJ2-7; 10 bases fit TRBD1. The trim removed 6 bases at V and 6 bases at J, leaving 11 bases unmatched. Germline V lookup: CDR1 MNHEY, CDR2 SVGAGI. This CDR3 is built from 15 residues.

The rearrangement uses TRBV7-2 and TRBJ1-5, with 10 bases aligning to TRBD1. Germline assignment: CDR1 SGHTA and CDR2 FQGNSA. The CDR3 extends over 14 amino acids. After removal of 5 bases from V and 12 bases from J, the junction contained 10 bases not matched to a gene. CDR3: CASSLIGQGDHQHF. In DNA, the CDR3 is TGTGCCAGCAGCCTTATAGGACAGGGGGATCACCAGCATTTT.

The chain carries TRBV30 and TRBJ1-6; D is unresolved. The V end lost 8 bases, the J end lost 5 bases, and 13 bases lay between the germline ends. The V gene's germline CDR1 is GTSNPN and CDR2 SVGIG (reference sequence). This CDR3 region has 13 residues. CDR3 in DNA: TGTGCCGGCCTTACAAGTCATAATTCACCCCTCCACTTT. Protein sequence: CAGLTSHNSPLHF. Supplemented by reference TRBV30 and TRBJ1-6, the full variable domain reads SQTIHQWPATLVQPVGSPLSLECTVEGTSNPNLYWYRQAAGRGLQLLFYSVGIGQISSEVPQNLSASRPQDRQFILSSKKLLLSDSGFYLCAGLTSHNSPLHFGNGTRLTVT.

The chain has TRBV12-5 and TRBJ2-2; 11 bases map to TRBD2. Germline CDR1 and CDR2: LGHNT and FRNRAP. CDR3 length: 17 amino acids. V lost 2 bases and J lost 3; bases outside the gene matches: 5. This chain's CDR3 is CASGLSSGGLHTGELFF. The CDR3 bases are TGTGCTAGTGGTTTGTCTAGCGGGGGGCTACACACCGGGGAGCTGTTTTTT. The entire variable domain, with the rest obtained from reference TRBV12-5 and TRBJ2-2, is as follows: DARVTQTPRHKVTEMGQEVTMRCQPILGHNTVFWYRQTMMQGLELLAYFRNRAPLDDSGMPKDRFSAEMPDATLATLKIQPSEPRDSAVYFCASGLSSGGLHTGELFFGEGSRLTVL.

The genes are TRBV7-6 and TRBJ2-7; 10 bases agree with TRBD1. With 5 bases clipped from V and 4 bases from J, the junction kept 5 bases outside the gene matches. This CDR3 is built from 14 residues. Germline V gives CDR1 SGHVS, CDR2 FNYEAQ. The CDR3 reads CASSQTGGGYEQYF. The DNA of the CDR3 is TGTGCCAGCAGCCAGACAGGGGGCGGTTACGAGCAGTACTTC.

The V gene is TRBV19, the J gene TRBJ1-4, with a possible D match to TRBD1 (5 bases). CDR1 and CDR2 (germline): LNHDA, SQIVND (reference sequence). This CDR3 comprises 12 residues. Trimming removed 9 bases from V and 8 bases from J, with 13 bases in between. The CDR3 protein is CASGQSGEKLFF. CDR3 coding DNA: TGTGCCAGCGGACAAAGCGGGGAAAAACTGTTTTTT.

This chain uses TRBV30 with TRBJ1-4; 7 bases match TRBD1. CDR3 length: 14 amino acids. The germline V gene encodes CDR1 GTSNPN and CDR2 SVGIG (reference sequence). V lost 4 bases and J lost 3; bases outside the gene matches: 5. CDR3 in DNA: TGTGCCTGGAAAGACGGGACAGCTAATGAAAAACTGTTTTTT. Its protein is CAWKDGTANEKLFF.

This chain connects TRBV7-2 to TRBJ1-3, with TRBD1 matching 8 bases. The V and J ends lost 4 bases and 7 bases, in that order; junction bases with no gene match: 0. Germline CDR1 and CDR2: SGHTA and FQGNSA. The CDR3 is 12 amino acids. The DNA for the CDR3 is TGTGCCAGCAGCTGGACAGGGAACACCATATATTTT. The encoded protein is CASSWTGNTIYF.

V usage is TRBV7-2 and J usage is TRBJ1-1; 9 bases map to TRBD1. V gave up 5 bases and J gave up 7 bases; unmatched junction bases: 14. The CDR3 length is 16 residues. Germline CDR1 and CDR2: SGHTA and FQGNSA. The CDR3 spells CASSNSGTGPWNEAFF. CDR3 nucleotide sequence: TGTGCCAGCAGCAATTCCGGGACAGGGCCCTGGAATGAAGCTTTCTTT.

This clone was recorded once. CDR3 sequence (DNA): TGTGCCAGCAGTGGTGAGGGGGGGGCAGGCCAGCCCCAGCATTTT. Protein product: CASSGEGGAGQPQHF. The chain carries TRBV6-4 and TRBJ1-5; D is perhaps TRBD1 (6 bases). The CDR3 runs to 15 residues. Trimming removed 4 bases at V and 7 bases at J, with 17 bases between. CDR1 and CDR2 (germline): MRHNA, SNTAGT.

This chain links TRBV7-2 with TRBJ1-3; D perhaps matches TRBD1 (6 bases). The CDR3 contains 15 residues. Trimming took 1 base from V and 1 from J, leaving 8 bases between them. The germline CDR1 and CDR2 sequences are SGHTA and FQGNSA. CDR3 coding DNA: TGTGCCAGCAGCTTAGGGGGGACATCTGGAAACACCATATATTTT. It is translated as CASSLGGTSGNTIYF.

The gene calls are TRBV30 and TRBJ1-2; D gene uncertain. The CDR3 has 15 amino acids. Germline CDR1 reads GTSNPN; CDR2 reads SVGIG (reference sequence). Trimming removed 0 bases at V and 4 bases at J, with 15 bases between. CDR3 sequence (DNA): TGTGCCTGGAGTGTAAGGCAGGATAGTGGCTATGGCTACACCTTC. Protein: CAWSVRQDSGYGYTF.

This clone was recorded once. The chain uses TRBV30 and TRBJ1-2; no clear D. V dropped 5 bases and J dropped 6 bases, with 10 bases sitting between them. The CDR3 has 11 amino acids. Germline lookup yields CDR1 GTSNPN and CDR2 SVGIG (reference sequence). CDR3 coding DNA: TGTGCCTGGGGCCCCTCAGATGGCTACACCTTC. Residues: CAWGPSDGYTF.

CDR3 in amino acids: CASSLRGSSGNTIYF. DNA for the CDR3: TGTGCCAGCAGCTTACGCGGAAGCTCTGGAAACACCATATATTTT. This chain uses TRBV7-8 with TRBJ1-3; unclear D gene. CDR3 size: 15 residues. Germline values: CDR1 SGHVS, CDR2 FQNEAQ. The V and J ends lost 2 bases and 0 bases respectively, with 8 bases between them.

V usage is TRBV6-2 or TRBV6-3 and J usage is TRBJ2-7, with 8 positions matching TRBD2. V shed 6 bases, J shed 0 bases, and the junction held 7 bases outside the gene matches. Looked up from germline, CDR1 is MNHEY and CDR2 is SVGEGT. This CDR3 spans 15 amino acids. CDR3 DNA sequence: TGTGCCAGCAGCCCTGTAGCGGGGAGCTCCTACGAGCAGTACTTC. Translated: CASSPVAGSSYEQYF.

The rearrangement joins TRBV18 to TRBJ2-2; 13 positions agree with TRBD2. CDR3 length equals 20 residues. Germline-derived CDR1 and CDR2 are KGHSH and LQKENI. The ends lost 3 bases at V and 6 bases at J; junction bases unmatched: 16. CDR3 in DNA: TGTGCCAGCTCACCTAGTCCGGGACTAGCGGGGACAATGAGTGCCGGGGAGCTGTTTTTT. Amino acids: CASSPSPGLAGTMSAGELFF.

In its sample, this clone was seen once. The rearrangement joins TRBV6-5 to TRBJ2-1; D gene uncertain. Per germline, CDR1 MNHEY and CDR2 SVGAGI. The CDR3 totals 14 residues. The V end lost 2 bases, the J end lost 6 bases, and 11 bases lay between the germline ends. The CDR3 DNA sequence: TGTGCCAGCAGTTACGACGGGCTAATCAATGAGCAGTTCTTC. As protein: CASSYDGLINEQFF.